This T cell receptor beta chain comes out of a study of cytomegalovirus exposure and HLA in healthy donors. Unmatched junction bases numbered 6, after V lost 4 bases and J lost 2 bases. The germline gives CDR1 SGHAT, CDR2 FQNNGV. CDR3 length: 15 amino acids. Primers included in the PCR were 60 Vbeta and 13 Jbeta primers. Produced via immunoSEQ multiplex PCR; TCRdb's table is partial and in-frame only. Of tens of thousands of clones in the sample, roughly four fifths were seen once. Turning to this clone: Antigen unknown.

Study-level findings and limits: There were reportedly fewer N-insertions in an Asian-associated ancestry cluster than the roughly 670-donor mean, in a later analysis.

This TCR came from a man aged 50-59 years in good health and CMV-seronegative. The V gene is TRBV11-2, the J gene TRBJ2-7; 9 bases map to TRBD2. Sequencing used PBMCs. This CDR3 reads CASSSGLAPTYEQYF. In DNA, the CDR3 is TGTGCCAGCAGCTCGGGACTAGCTCCTACCTACGAGCAGTACTTC.